Presented here are 16 T cell receptor beta chains from one specimen sequenced in a study of T cell repertoires in cytomegalovirus infection. These TCRs' antigens remain unknown. In TCRdb, the reads were re-called with MiXCR into one record per CDR3 protein. The profile shows 340,000 or so distinct CDR3 sequences, approximately 25% of them singletons. Sequenced material: cultured PBMCs, taken from culture after CMV antigen stimulation. These receptors were taken from a human donor in good health (CMV status not recorded). Some clones in this sample may be carry-over from other donors' samples.

The chain links TRBV6-5 to TRBJ2-1, with D unresolved. Germline V gene lookup returns CDR1 MNHEY and CDR2 SVGAGI. The CDR3 has 15 amino acids. Trimming stripped 0 bases from V and 6 bases from J, with 12 bases between. DNA of the CDR3: TGTGCCAGCAGTTACTCAAGCGCACCGGTCAATGAGCAGTTCTTC. Its protein product is CASSYSSAPVNEQFF.

The chain recombines TRBV4-3 with TRBJ2-3; possibly TRBD2 for D (5 bases). V gave up 0 bases and J gave up 8 bases, with 18 bases separating them. CDR1 LGHNA and CDR2 YSLEER come from the germline V gene. The CDR3 extends over 16 amino acids. CDR3 in amino acids: CASSQDRTPLHSTQYF. The CDR3 DNA reads TGCGCCAGCAGCCAAGACAGGACTCCGCTCCATAGTACGCAGTATTTT.

V usage is TRBV3-1 and J usage is TRBJ2-5; possibly TRBD1 or TRBD2 for D (5 bases each). There are 14 residues in the CDR3. CDR1 LGHDT and CDR2 YNNKEL come from the germline V gene (reference sequence). The V and J ends lost 4 bases and 3 bases respectively, with 12 bases between them. CDR3 bases: TGTGCCAGCAGCCTCCGGGACGGAAAAGAGACCCAGTACTTC. Protein: CASSLRDGKETQYF.

This chain joins TRBV19 and TRBJ2-6; D unclear. The germline V gene has CDR1 LNHDA and CDR2 SQIVND (reference sequence). V lost 3 bases, J lost 4 bases, and 13 bases lay in between. The CDR3 spans 16 residues. CDR3 residues: CASSIGSRAGANVLTF. In DNA form, the CDR3 reads TGTGCCAGTAGTATTGGATCTAGGGCGGGGGCCAACGTCCTGACTTTC. Using reference TRBV19 and TRBJ2-6 for the parts outside the CDR3, the full variable domain is DGGITQSPKYLFRKEGQNVTLSCEQNLNHDAMYWYRQDPGQGLRLIYYSQIVNDFQKGDIAEGYSVSREKKESFPLTVTSAQKNPTAFYLCASSIGSRAGANVLTFGAGSRLTVL.

The genes are TRBV20-1 and TRBJ1-1; TRBD1 might be the D (6 bases). This CDR3 spans 12 amino acids. The V gene's germline CDR1 is DFQATT and CDR2 SNEGSKA (reference sequence). The CDR3 DNA reads TGCAGGTCACAGGGCATGAACACTGAAGCTTTCTTT. Encoded protein: CRSQGMNTEAFF.

This rearrangement joins TRBV3-1 to TRBJ2-7; D perhaps matches TRBD1 (6 bases). The germline V gene encodes CDR1 LGHDT and CDR2 YNNKEL (reference sequence). The CDR3 sequence is 13 residues long. V was shortened by 3 bases and J by 3 bases, with 9 bases between the two germline ends. CDR3 in DNA: TGTGCCAGCAGCCATGGACAGCTCTACGAGCAGTACTTC. This codes for CASSHGQLYEQYF.

This chain joins TRBV4-2 and TRBJ1-2; D is perhaps TRBD1 (5 bases). Germline CDR1 LGHNA, CDR2 YNFKEQ. The CDR3 sequence is 13 residues long. V lost 4 bases and J lost 3, with 9 bases in between. As DNA, the CDR3 is TGTGCCAGCAGCCGGGACTTAGACTATGGCTACACCTTC. This codes for CASSRDLDYGYTF.

This chain uses TRBV6-5 with TRBJ2-3, with 13 bases aligning to TRBD2. Germline V gives CDR1 MNHEY, CDR2 SVGAGI. The CDR3 sequence is 15 residues long. V lost 6 bases to trimming and J lost 4 bases; unmatched junction nucleotides: 4. For the CDR3, the DNA is TGTGCCAGCAGGGAGGGGACTAGCGGGGCAGATACGCAGTATTTT. Protein product: CASREGTSGADTQYF.

The chain employs TRBV4-3 and TRBJ2-7; TRBD2 is a possible D gene (5 bases). Per the germline V gene, CDR1 is LGHNA and CDR2 is YSLEER. V lost 4 bases to trimming and J lost 2 bases, with 15 bases between them. The CDR3 has 15 residues. The CDR3 region is CASSPSPGGPYEQYF. The CDR3 DNA reads TGCGCCAGCAGCCCCTCTCCCGGCGGGCCCTACGAGCAGTACTTC.

This clonotype was picked up a small number of times. V gene TRBV6-5 combines with J gene TRBJ2-1; D call uncertain. V lost 5 bases and J lost 0, with 11 bases in between. CDR1 is MNHEY and CDR2 is SVGAGI in the germline V gene. CDR3 length: 15 residues. CDR3: CASSRTPGSYNEQFF. DNA of the CDR3: TGTGCCAGCAGTCGTACACCTGGCTCCTACAATGAGCAGTTCTTC.

This clonotype was seen at least ten times. J is TRBJ2-3 and V is TRBV7-6, with 14 bases matching TRBD2. CDR3 length: 21 amino acids. V gave up 4 bases and J gave up 0 bases; unmatched junction bases: 15. Germline assignment: CDR1 SGHVS and CDR2 FNYEAQ. CDR3 coding DNA: TGTGCCAGCAGCTCAACGCCGACCGGGACTAGCGGGGGCCTTAGCACAGATACGCAGTATTTT. As protein: CASSSTPTGTSGGLSTDTQYF.

In this sample, this clonotype turned up a few times. This rearrangement joins TRBV12-3 or TRBV12-4 to TRBJ2-6; D possibly corresponds to TRBD2 (6 bases). V was shortened by 6 bases and J by 2 bases, with 8 bases between the two germline ends. The CDR3 is 14 amino acids. CDR3 sequence reads: CASSERAGANVLTF. The DNA for the CDR3 is TGTGCCAGCAGCGAGCGGGCTGGGGCCAACGTCCTGACTTTC.

This clonotype was seen many times. The V gene is TRBV7-2, the J gene TRBJ2-2; 7 nucleotides match TRBD2. Losses at the gene ends were 7 bases for V and 4 bases for J; bases not matched to a gene: 9. The CDR3 runs to 15 residues. CDR1 is SGHTA and CDR2 is FQGNSA in the germline V gene. As DNA, the CDR3 is TGTGCCAGCATCCTTAGGGAGGGTCCCACCGGGGAGCTGTTTTTT. Its protein is CASILREGPTGELFF.

This clonotype occurred a few times. The rearrangement uses TRBV6-2 or TRBV6-3 and TRBJ2-3, with D unclear. Germline V gene sequence: CDR1 MNHEY, CDR2 SVGEGT. The CDR3 has 13 residues. The germline V and J ends were trimmed by 5 bases and 2 bases, with 8 bases remaining between them. CDR3 nucleotides: TGTGCCAGCAGTAACATGAACACAGATACGCAGTATTTT. Protein: CASSNMNTDTQYF.

The chain employs TRBV12-3 or TRBV12-4 and TRBJ2-1; possibly TRBD2 for D (5 bases). V was pared by 4 bases and J by 4 bases, with 8 bases between. The CDR3 consists of 13 residues. The CDR3 bases are TGTGCCAGCAGTTCGGGGATGTACAATGAGCAGTTCTTC. As protein: CASSSGMYNEQFF.

The chain has TRBV4-3 and TRBJ1-2, with a tentative D call TRBD1 (6 bases). The germline V and J ends were trimmed by 4 bases and 6 bases, with 27 bases remaining between them. Germline CDR1 and CDR2: LGHNA and YSLEER. The CDR3 sequence is 18 residues long. The CDR3 here is CASSRTFGGSTPRDGYTF. The CDR3 DNA is TGCGCCAGCAGCCGCACCTTCGGGGGCAGCACCCCAAGGGATGGCTACACCTTC.